This T cell receptor (beta chain) was recorded in a study of blood T cell repertoires in COVID-19. Overall study: The United States, Italy and Spain supplied acute and convalescent COVID-19 samples. Sources were T cells, B-cell-depleted T cells, or PBMCs; the material itself was cDNA or gDNA.

The CDR3 is 14 residues long. V dropped 0 bases and J dropped 0 bases, with 5 bases sitting between them. CDR1 is SGHTA, CDR2 FQGNSA, per germline. In the study's own analysis: Estimated nucleated cell counts came from reference gene primer amplification. Assay used: immunoSEQ multiplex PCR; TCRdb lists only in-frame clones, some missing. The V and J calls and the clone size are those of that table, but D and trimming were determined from the DNA. Of 200,000 to 300,000 clones in the sample, roughly 86% were seen once. Sequencing was done on a sample of peripheral blood. This sequence was found in a human donor in a cohort sampled during active COVID-19. The chain has TRBV7-2 and TRBJ2-5; D is unclear. CDR3 in DNA: TGTGCCAGCAGCTTAGCGGCCCACCAAGAGACCCAGTACTTC. Translating gives CASSLAAHQETQYF.